These T cell receptor beta chains were read from a single sample in a study of CD8+ T cells in alopecia areata. Sequencing was performed with immunoSEQ multiplex PCR; in TCRdb, only in-frame clones are kept and a portion is missing. This table has roughly 200,000 clones, 53% appearing once. The material sequenced was CD8+ T cells sorted from blood, taken at week 24, from a patient treated with tofacitinib. The source of these receptors is a human donor with alopecia areata. Each CDR3 is given with its conserved first and last residue. The D gene is left open where the match is weak. Part of the rows lack a size; the others show once, few, many or a class for expanded clones.

D gene: TRBD1; CDR3 length: 15; V gene: TRBV7-8; J gene: TRBJ1-5; clone size: few; CDR3 protein: CASRPGQGSNQPQHF; CDR3 DNA: TGTGCCAGCAGGCCGGGACAGGGTAGCAATCAGCCCCAGCATTTT
D gene: -; CDR3 length: 14; V gene: TRBV9; J gene: TRBJ2-3; clone size: medium-sized; CDR3 protein: CASSVGRGSDTQYF; CDR3 DNA: TGTGCCAGCAGCGTAGGACGGGGCTCGGATACGCAGTATTTT
D gene: -; CDR3 length: 18; V gene: TRBV5-1; J gene: TRBJ1-1; clone size: -; CDR3 protein: CASSLKRPGGPMNTEAFF; CDR3 DNA: TGCGCCAGCAGCCTGAAGCGCCCCGGGGGCCCCATGAACACTGAAGCTTTCTTT
D gene: TRBD1; CDR3 length: 16; V gene: TRBV27; J gene: TRBJ1-1; clone size: few; CDR3 protein: CASSLRQGLMNTEAFF; CDR3 DNA: TGTGCCAGCAGTTTACGACAGGGGCTCATGAACACTGAAGCTTTCTTT
D gene: -; CDR3 length: 12; V gene: TRBV13; J gene: TRBJ1-1; clone size: -; CDR3 protein: CASSRGRTEAFF; CDR3 DNA: TGTGCCAGCAGCCGAGGACGGACTGAAGCTTTCTTT
D gene: TRBD1; CDR3 length: 15; V gene: TRBV4-3; J gene: TRBJ2-1; clone size: -; CDR3 protein: CASSQSRTGFNEQFF; CDR3 DNA: TGCGCCAGCAGCCAGTCCCGGACAGGGTTCAATGAGCAGTTCTTC
D gene: -; CDR3 length: 14; V gene: TRBV10-2; J gene: TRBJ2-2; clone size: few; CDR3 protein: CASSGPENTGELFF; CDR3 DNA: TGCGCCAGCAGTGGCCCGGAGAACACCGGGGAGCTGTTTTTT
D gene: TRBD1; CDR3 length: 14; V gene: TRBV4-3; J gene: TRBJ2-7; clone size: -; CDR3 protein: CASSQGQGAYEQYF; CDR3 DNA: TGCGCCAGCAGCCAAGGGCAGGGGGCTTACGAGCAGTACTTC
D gene: TRBD2; CDR3 length: 15; V gene: TRBV7-8; J gene: TRBJ2-3; clone size: few; CDR3 protein: CASSPTLAVQDTQYF; CDR3 DNA: TGTGCCAGCAGCCCCACCCTAGCGGTTCAGGATACGCAGTATTTT
D gene: -; CDR3 length: 12; V gene: TRBV27; J gene: TRBJ1-6; clone size: once; CDR3 protein: CASSSVGGPLHF; CDR3 DNA: TGTGCCAGCAGCTCGGTGGGAGGGCCCCTCCACTTT
D gene: -; CDR3 length: 12; V gene: TRBV27; J gene: TRBJ2-2; clone size: -; CDR3 protein: CASSSLTGELFF; CDR3 DNA: TGTGCCAGCAGTTCCCTGACCGGGGAGCTGTTTTTT
D gene: -; CDR3 length: 12; V gene: TRBV5-6; J gene: TRBJ1-1; clone size: -; CDR3 protein: CASSQGNTEAFF; CDR3 DNA: TGTGCCAGCAGCCAGGGGAACACTGAAGCTTTCTTT
D gene: -; CDR3 length: 14; V gene: TRBV7-9; J gene: TRBJ1-5; clone size: -; CDR3 protein: CASSYVGGDQPQHF; CDR3 DNA: TGTGCCAGCAGCTACGTCGGAGGGGATCAGCCCCAGCATTTT
D gene: -; CDR3 length: 16; V gene: TRBV14; J gene: TRBJ1-1; clone size: -; CDR3 protein: CASSQSGGGLDTEAFF; CDR3 DNA: TGTGCCAGCAGCCAATCTGGCGGGGGCTTGGACACTGAAGCTTTCTTT
D gene: TRBD1; CDR3 length: 12; V gene: TRBV11-2; J gene: TRBJ2-3; clone size: few; CDR3 protein: CASSLGQGEQYF; CDR3 DNA: TGTGCCAGCAGCTTAGGACAGGGGGAGCAGTATTTT
D gene: TRBD2; CDR3 length: 15; V gene: TRBV29-1; J gene: TRBJ2-7; clone size: -; CDR3 protein: CSVVLGLAGYYEQYF; CDR3 DNA: TGCAGCGTTGTGTTGGGACTAGCGGGTTACTACGAGCAGTACTTC
D gene: -; CDR3 length: 11; V gene: TRBV10-2; J gene: TRBJ2-7; clone size: once; CDR3 protein: CATGISREQYF; CDR3 DNA: TGCGCCACCGGTATTTCTCGCGAGCAGTACTTC
D gene: -; CDR3 length: 14; V gene: TRBV29-1; J gene: TRBJ2-1; clone size: -; CDR3 protein: CSVEAAGGGDEQFF; CDR3 DNA: TGCAGCGTTGAGGCAGCGGGCGGCGGGGATGAGCAGTTCTTC
D gene: TRBD1; CDR3 length: 16; V gene: TRBV4-3; J gene: TRBJ1-2; clone size: -; CDR3 protein: CASSQDSSGQAYGYTF; CDR3 DNA: TGCGCCAGCAGCCAAGATTCGTCGGGACAGGCTTATGGCTACACCTTC
D gene: -; CDR3 length: 13; V gene: TRBV29-1; J gene: TRBJ2-3; clone size: few; CDR3 protein: CSVWGSLLDTQYF; CDR3 DNA: TGCAGCGTTTGGGGGTCCCTTCTAGATACGCAGTATTTT
D gene: -; CDR3 length: 15; V gene: TRBV5-8; J gene: TRBJ2-3; clone size: -; CDR3 protein: CASSPGDSSTDTQYF; CDR3 DNA: TGTGCCAGCAGCCCAGGGGACTCAAGCACAGATACGCAGTATTTT
D gene: -; CDR3 length: 15; V gene: TRBV6-5; J gene: TRBJ2-1; clone size: -; CDR3 protein: CASSYGGSSYNEQFF; CDR3 DNA: TGTGCCAGCAGTTACGGCGGAAGCTCCTACAATGAGCAGTTCTTC
D gene: TRBD2; CDR3 length: 14; V gene: TRBV30; J gene: TRBJ2-3; clone size: -; CDR3 protein: CAWSASGGTDTQYF; CDR3 DNA: TGTGCCTGGAGTGCTAGCGGGGGCACAGATACGCAGTATTTT
D gene: TRBD2; CDR3 length: 17; V gene: TRBV10-3; J gene: TRBJ2-3; clone size: few; CDR3 protein: CAISDRGGESGTDTQYF; CDR3 DNA: TGTGCCATCAGTGACCGCGGGGGGGAATCGGGCACAGATACGCAGTATTTT
D gene: TRBD2; CDR3 length: 16; V gene: TRBV11-2; J gene: TRBJ2-2; clone size: few; CDR3 protein: CASSFLTSGGAGELFF; CDR3 DNA: TGTGCCAGCAGCTTTCTCACTAGCGGGGGCGCCGGGGAGCTGTTTTTT
D gene: TRBD1; CDR3 length: 13; V gene: TRBV7-8; J gene: TRBJ2-3; clone size: -; CDR3 protein: CASTQGARDTQYF; CDR3 DNA: TGTGCCAGCACCCAGGGGGCGCGAGATACGCAGTATTTT
D gene: -; CDR3 length: 15; V gene: TRBV7-8; J gene: TRBJ1-6; clone size: -; CDR3 protein: CASSLERTVNSPLHF; CDR3 DNA: TGTGCCAGCAGCTTAGAACGGACAGTAAATTCACCCCTCCACTTT
D gene: -; CDR3 length: 11; V gene: TRBV30; J gene: TRBJ1-1; clone size: few; CDR3 protein: CAWSHGTEAFF; CDR3 DNA: TGTGCCTGGAGTCACGGTACCGAAGCTTTCTTT
D gene: -; CDR3 length: 13; V gene: TRBV7-9; J gene: TRBJ1-5; clone size: -; CDR3 protein: CASSSGINQPQHF; CDR3 DNA: TGTGCCAGCAGCTCAGGGATCAATCAGCCCCAGCATTTT
D gene: TRBD1; CDR3 length: 14; V gene: TRBV29-1; J gene: TRBJ2-7; clone size: -; CDR3 protein: CSVESRTGSYEQYF; CDR3 DNA: TGCAGCGTTGAGTCAAGGACAGGCTCCTACGAGCAGTACTTC
D gene: -; CDR3 length: 15; V gene: TRBV5-7; J gene: TRBJ1-2; clone size: -; CDR3 protein: CASSSDEEERRGYTF; CDR3 DNA: TGTGCCAGCAGCTCCGACGAGGAGGAGAGGAGAGGCTACACCTTC
D gene: TRBD2; CDR3 length: 16; V gene: TRBV7-6; J gene: TRBJ2-3; clone size: -; CDR3 protein: CASSPNSGGASDTQYF; CDR3 DNA: TGTGCCAGCAGCCCCAATAGCGGGGGGGCCTCAGATACGCAGTATTTT
D gene: TRBD1; CDR3 length: 15; V gene: TRBV4-3; J gene: TRBJ2-7; clone size: once; CDR3 protein: CASSQDGTGGNEQYF; CDR3 DNA: TGCGCCAGCAGCCAAGATGGGACAGGGGGAAACGAGCAGTACTTC
D gene: -; CDR3 length: 15; V gene: TRBV13; J gene: TRBJ1-1; clone size: few; CDR3 protein: CASSSDATGNTEAFF; CDR3 DNA: TGTGCCAGCAGCTCCGATGCCACAGGGAACACTGAAGCTTTCTTT
D gene: -; CDR3 length: 11; V gene: TRBV19; J gene: TRBJ1-1; clone size: -; CDR3 protein: CASGRHTEAFF; CDR3 DNA: TGTGCCAGTGGCCGGCACACTGAAGCTTTCTTT
D gene: -; CDR3 length: 12; V gene: TRBV6-6; J gene: TRBJ1-5; clone size: -; CDR3 protein: CASSPSNQPQHF; CDR3 DNA: TGTGCCAGCAGTCCAAGTAATCAGCCCCAGCATTTT
D gene: -; CDR3 length: 14; V gene: TRBV27; J gene: TRBJ1-2; clone size: few; CDR3 protein: CASSFRLDPHSHTF; CDR3 DNA: TGTGCCAGCAGCTTTCGCCTGGACCCACATAGCCACACCTTC
D gene: -; CDR3 length: 15; V gene: TRBV30; J gene: TRBJ2-7; clone size: few; CDR3 protein: CAWRLGTEMPDEQYF; CDR3 DNA: TGTGCCTGGAGGCTCGGTACAGAAATGCCAGACGAGCAGTACTTC
D gene: -; CDR3 length: 14; V gene: TRBV29-1; J gene: TRBJ1-3; clone size: -; CDR3 protein: CSVEDQVSGNTIYF; CDR3 DNA: TGCAGCGTTGAAGATCAGGTCTCTGGAAACACCATATATTTT
D gene: -; CDR3 length: 17; V gene: TRBV14; J gene: TRBJ2-6; clone size: -; CDR3 protein: CASSQGPQSSGANVLTF; CDR3 DNA: TGTGCCAGCAGCCAGGGGCCACAGAGCTCTGGGGCCAACGTCCTGACTTTC
D gene: -; CDR3 length: 16; V gene: TRBV2; J gene: TRBJ2-5; clone size: few; CDR3 protein: CASSELRGSREETQYF; CDR3 DNA: TGTGCCAGCAGTGAACTTCGTGGGTCTAGGGAGGAGACCCAGTACTTC
D gene: -; CDR3 length: 14; V gene: TRBV11-2; J gene: TRBJ1-2; clone size: -; CDR3 protein: CASTRGGSFYGYTF; CDR3 DNA: TGTGCCAGCACCCGGGGTGGCTCTTTCTATGGCTACACCTTC
D gene: TRBD1; CDR3 length: 14; V gene: TRBV27; J gene: TRBJ1-1; clone size: -; CDR3 protein: CASSLRGPNTEAFF; CDR3 DNA: TGTGCCAGCAGTTTAAGGGGGCCGAACACTGAAGCTTTCTTT
D gene: -; CDR3 length: 16; V gene: TRBV5-1; J gene: TRBJ1-2; clone size: few; CDR3 protein: CASGLPRGSANYGYTF; CDR3 DNA: TGCGCCAGCGGCCTTCCCCGGGGCAGCGCTAACTATGGCTACACCTTC
D gene: -; CDR3 length: 14; V gene: TRBV4-3; J gene: TRBJ1-1; clone size: few; CDR3 protein: CASSQDLGNREAFF; CDR3 DNA: TGCGCCAGCAGCCAAGATCTTGGGAACCGTGAAGCTTTCTTT
D gene: TRBD1; CDR3 length: 13; V gene: TRBV5-1; J gene: TRBJ1-1; clone size: few; CDR3 protein: CASSIDRGTEAFF; CDR3 DNA: TGCGCCAGCAGCATAGACAGGGGTACTGAAGCTTTCTTT
D gene: -; CDR3 length: 13; V gene: TRBV7-2; J gene: TRBJ2-7; clone size: -; CDR3 protein: CASSSPSSYEQYF; CDR3 DNA: TGTGCCAGCAGCTCTCCCTCTTCGTACGAGCAGTACTTC
D gene: TRBD2; CDR3 length: 14; V gene: TRBV7-9; J gene: TRBJ2-7; clone size: -; CDR3 protein: CASSSWTSGYEQYF; CDR3 DNA: TGTGCCAGCAGCTCCTGGACTAGCGGGTACGAGCAGTACTTC
D gene: TRBD1; CDR3 length: 15; V gene: TRBV7-8; J gene: TRBJ1-5; clone size: -; CDR3 protein: CASSGQGVDNQPQHF; CDR3 DNA: TGTGCCAGCAGCGGACAGGGGGTCGACAATCAGCCCCAGCATTTT
D gene: -; CDR3 length: 15; V gene: TRBV30; J gene: TRBJ2-7; clone size: -; CDR3 protein: CAWSVGVGGSYEQYF; CDR3 DNA: TGTGCCTGGAGTGTAGGGGTCGGTGGGTCTTACGAGCAGTACTTC
D gene: -; CDR3 length: 15; V gene: TRBV9; J gene: TRBJ2-2; clone size: few; CDR3 protein: CASSVGGGNTGELFF; CDR3 DNA: TGTGCCAGCAGCGTAGGGGGAGGGAACACCGGGGAGCTGTTTTTT
D gene: -; CDR3 length: 13; V gene: TRBV6-5; J gene: TRBJ2-6; clone size: -; CDR3 protein: CASRDSGANVLTF; CDR3 DNA: TGTGCCAGCCGGGACTCTGGGGCCAACGTCCTGACTTTC
D gene: -; CDR3 length: 13; V gene: TRBV19; J gene: TRBJ1-5; clone size: few; CDR3 protein: CASSDLSNQPQHF; CDR3 DNA: TGTGCCAGTAGTGACCTTAGCAATCAGCCCCAGCATTTT
D gene: -; CDR3 length: 13; V gene: TRBV7-9; J gene: TRBJ1-2; clone size: -; CDR3 protein: CASSAGVGYGYTF; CDR3 DNA: TGTGCCAGCAGCGCAGGGGTAGGCTATGGCTACACCTTC
D gene: -; CDR3 length: 16; V gene: TRBV7-8; J gene: TRBJ2-2; clone size: -; CDR3 protein: CASSLDVGSWAGELFF; CDR3 DNA: TGTGCCAGCAGCTTAGATGTGGGCAGTTGGGCCGGGGAGCTGTTTTTT
D gene: TRBD1; CDR3 length: 15; V gene: TRBV19; J gene: TRBJ1-5; clone size: -; CDR3 protein: CASSATGSGNQPRHF; CDR3 DNA: TGTGCCAGTAGTGCGACAGGGTCGGGGAATCAGCCCCGGCATTTT
D gene: -; CDR3 length: 13; V gene: TRBV27; J gene: TRBJ2-1; clone size: once; CDR3 protein: CASSLWSGVEQFF; CDR3 DNA: TGTGCCAGCAGTTTATGGTCAGGGGTTGAGCAGTTCTTC
D gene: -; CDR3 length: 14; V gene: TRBV14; J gene: TRBJ2-7; clone size: once; CDR3 protein: CASSHTQVGYEQYF; CDR3 DNA: TGTGCCAGCAGCCACACCCAGGTGGGCTACGAGCAGTACTTC
D gene: TRBD1; CDR3 length: 15; V gene: TRBV27; J gene: TRBJ1-4; clone size: once; CDR3 protein: CASSATTGGNEKLFF; CDR3 DNA: TGTGCCAGCAGTGCCACGACAGGGGGGAATGAAAAACTGTTTTTT
D gene: TRBD1; CDR3 length: 13; V gene: TRBV7-2; J gene: TRBJ2-1; clone size: few; CDR3 protein: CASRGQGANEQFF; CDR3 DNA: TGTGCCAGCAGGGGACAGGGTGCCAATGAGCAGTTCTTC